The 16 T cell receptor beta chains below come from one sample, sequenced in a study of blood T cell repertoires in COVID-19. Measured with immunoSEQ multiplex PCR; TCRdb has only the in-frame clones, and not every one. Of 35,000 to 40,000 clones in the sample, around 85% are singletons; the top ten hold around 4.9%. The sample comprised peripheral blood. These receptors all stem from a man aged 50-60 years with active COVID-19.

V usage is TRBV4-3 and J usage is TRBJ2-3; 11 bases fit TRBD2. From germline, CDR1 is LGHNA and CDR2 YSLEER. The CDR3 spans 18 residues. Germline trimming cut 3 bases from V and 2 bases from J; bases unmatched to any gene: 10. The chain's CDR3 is CASSQTPPLAGVTDTQYF. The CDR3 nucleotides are TGCGCCAGCAGCCAGACTCCTCCACTAGCGGGGGTCACAGATACGCAGTATTTT.

CDR3 sequence: CASSFLSRGTDTQYF. CDR3 bases: TGTGCCAGCAGTTTTTTGAGTCGAGGCACAGATACGCAGTATTTT. The rearrangement links TRBV27 to TRBJ2-3; D is unclear. The CDR3 has 15 residues. V lost 3 bases, J lost 1 base, and 11 bases lay in between. Germline CDR1 reads MNHEY; CDR2 reads SMNVEV (reference sequence).

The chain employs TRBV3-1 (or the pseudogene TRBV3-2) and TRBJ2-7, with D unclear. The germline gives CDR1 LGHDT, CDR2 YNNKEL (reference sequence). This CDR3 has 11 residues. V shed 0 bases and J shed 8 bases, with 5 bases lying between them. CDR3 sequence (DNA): TGTGCCAGCAGCCAAGAACAGAAGCAGTACTTC. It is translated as CASSQEQKQYF.

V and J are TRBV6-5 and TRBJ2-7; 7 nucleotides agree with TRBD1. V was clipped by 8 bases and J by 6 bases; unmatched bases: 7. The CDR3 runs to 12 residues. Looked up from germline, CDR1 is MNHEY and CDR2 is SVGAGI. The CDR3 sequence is CASFDRAGEQYF. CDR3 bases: TGTGCCAGCTTTGACAGGGCTGGCGAGCAGTACTTC.

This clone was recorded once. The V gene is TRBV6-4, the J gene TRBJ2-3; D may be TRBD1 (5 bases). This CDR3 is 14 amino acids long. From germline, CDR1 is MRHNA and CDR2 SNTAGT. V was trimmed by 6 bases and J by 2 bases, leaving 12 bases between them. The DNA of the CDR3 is TGTGCCAGCAGCGAAGGGGCTTCCACAGATACGCAGTATTTT. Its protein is CASSEGASTDTQYF.

CDR3 region: CASSLALGATDTQYF. In DNA, the CDR3 is TGTGCCAGCAGCTTAGCGCTGGGGGCGACAGATACGCAGTATTTT. This chain links TRBV7-6 with TRBJ2-3; the D gene is possibly TRBD1 (6 bases). The germline gives CDR1 SGHVS, CDR2 FNYEAQ. The CDR3 is 15 amino acids. Between the trimmed V and J ends, which lost 0 bases and 3 bases, there was a span of 10 bases.

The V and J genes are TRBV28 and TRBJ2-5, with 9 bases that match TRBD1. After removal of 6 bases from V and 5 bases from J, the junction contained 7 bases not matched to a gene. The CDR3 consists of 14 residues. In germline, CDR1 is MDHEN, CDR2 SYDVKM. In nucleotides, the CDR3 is TGTGCCAGCAGCCACAACAGGGGGCGGGAGACCCAGTACTTC. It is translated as CASSHNRGRETQYF.

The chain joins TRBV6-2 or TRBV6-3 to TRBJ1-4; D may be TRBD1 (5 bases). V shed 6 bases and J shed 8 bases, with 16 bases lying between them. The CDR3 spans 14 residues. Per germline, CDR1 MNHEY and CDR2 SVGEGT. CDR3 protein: CASSPVGRGEKLFF. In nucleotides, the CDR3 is TGTGCCAGCAGCCCCGTAGGGAGGGGAGAAAAACTGTTTTTT.

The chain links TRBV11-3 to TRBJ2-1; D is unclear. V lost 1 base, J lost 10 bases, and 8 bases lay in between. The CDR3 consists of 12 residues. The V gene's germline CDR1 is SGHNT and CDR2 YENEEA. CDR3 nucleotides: TGTGCCAGCAGCTTAGTGAGGTACGAGCAGTTCTTC. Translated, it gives CASSLVRYEQFF.

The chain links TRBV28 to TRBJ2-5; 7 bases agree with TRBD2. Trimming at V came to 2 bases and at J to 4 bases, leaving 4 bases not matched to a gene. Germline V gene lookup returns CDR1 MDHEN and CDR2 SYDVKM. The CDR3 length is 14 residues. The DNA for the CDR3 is TGTGCCAGCAGTTTAATGGGGGGGGTAGAGACCCAGTACTTC. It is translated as CASSLMGGVETQYF.

The CDR3 spells CASSQDEHITEAFF. The DNA of the CDR3 is TGTGCCAGCAGCCAAGATGAACACATCACTGAAGCTTTCTTT. V usage is TRBV3-1 (or the pseudogene TRBV3-2) and J usage is TRBJ1-1; D ambiguous. CDR3 length: 14 amino acids. CDR1 is LGHDT and CDR2 is YNNKEL in the germline V gene (reference sequence). V was pared by 0 bases and J by 4 bases, with 9 bases between.

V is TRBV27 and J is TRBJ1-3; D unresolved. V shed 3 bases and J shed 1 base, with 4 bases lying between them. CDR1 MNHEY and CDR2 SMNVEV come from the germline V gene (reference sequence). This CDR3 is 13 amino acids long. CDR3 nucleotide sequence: TGTGCCAGCAGTTTCGCGTCTGGAAACACCATATATTTT. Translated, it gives CASSFASGNTIYF.

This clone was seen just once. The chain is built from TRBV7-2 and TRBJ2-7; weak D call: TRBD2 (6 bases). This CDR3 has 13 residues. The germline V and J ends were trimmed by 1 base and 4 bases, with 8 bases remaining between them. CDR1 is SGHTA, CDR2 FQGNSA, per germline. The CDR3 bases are TGTGCCAGCAGCTTAGGGCGGGATTACGAGCAGTACTTC. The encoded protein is CASSLGRDYEQYF.

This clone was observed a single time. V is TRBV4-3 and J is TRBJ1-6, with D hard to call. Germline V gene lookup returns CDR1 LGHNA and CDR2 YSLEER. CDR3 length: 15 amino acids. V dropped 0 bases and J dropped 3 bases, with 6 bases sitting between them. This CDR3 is CASSQDGSYNSPLHF. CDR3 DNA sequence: TGCGCCAGCAGCCAAGATGGCAGCTATAATTCACCCCTCCACTTT.

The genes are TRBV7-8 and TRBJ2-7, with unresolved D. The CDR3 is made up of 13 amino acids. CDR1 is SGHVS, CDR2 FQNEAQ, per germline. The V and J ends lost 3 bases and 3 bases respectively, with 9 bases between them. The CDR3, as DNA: TGTGCCAGCAGCTTTACAGAGTTCTACGAGCAGTACTTC. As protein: CASSFTEFYEQYF.

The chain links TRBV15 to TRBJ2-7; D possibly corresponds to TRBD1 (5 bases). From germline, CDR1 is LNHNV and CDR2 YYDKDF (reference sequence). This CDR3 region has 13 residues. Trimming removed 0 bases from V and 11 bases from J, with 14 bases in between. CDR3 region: CATSRDERAGKYF. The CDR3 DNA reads TGTGCCACCAGCAGAGATGAAAGGGCAGGGAAGTACTTC.